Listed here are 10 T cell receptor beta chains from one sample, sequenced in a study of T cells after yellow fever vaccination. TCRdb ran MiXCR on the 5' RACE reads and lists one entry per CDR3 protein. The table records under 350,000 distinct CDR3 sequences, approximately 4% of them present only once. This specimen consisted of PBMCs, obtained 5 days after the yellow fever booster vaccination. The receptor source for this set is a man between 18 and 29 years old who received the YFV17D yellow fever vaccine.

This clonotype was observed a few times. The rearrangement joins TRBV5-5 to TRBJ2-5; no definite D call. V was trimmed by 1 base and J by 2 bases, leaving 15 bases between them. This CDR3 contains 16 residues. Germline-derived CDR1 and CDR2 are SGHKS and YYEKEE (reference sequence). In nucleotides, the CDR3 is TGTGCCAGCAGCTTGATTGGTGGCGTGGGGCAAGAGACCCAGTACTTC. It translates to CASSLIGGVGQETQYF.

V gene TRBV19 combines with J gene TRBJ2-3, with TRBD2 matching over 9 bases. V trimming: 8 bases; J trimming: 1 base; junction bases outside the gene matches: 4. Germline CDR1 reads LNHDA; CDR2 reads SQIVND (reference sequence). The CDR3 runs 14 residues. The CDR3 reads CASERGAGTDTQYF. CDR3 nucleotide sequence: TGTGCCAGTGAGCGGGGGGCAGGCACAGATACGCAGTATTTT.

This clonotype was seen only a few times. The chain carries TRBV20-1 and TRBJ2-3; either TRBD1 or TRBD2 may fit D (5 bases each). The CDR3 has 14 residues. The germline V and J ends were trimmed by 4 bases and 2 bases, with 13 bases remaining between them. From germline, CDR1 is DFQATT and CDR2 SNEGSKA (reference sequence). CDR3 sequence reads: CSANGAANTDTQYF. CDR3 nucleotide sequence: TGCAGTGCTAACGGGGCAGCAAACACAGATACGCAGTATTTT.

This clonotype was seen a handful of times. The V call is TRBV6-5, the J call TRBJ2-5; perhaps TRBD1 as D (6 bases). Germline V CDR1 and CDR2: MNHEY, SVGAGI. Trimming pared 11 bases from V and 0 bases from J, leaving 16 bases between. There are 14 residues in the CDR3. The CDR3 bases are TGTGCCCTATTGAGGGACACCAACCAAGAGACCCAGTACTTC. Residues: CALLRDTNQETQYF.

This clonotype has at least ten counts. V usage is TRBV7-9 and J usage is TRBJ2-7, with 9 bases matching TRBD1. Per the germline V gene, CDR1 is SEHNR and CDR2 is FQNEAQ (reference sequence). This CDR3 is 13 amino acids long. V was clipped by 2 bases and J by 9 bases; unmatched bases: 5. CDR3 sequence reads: CASSLSGQGRQYV. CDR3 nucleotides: TGTGCCAGCAGCTTATCGGGACAGGGACGGCAGTACGTC.

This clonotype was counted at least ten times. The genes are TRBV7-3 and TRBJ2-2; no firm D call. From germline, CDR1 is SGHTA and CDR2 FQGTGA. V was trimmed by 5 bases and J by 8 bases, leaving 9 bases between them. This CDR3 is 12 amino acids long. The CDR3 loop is CASSVPRGELFF. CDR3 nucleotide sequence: TGTGCCAGCAGCGTCCCCAGGGGGGAGCTGTTTTTT.

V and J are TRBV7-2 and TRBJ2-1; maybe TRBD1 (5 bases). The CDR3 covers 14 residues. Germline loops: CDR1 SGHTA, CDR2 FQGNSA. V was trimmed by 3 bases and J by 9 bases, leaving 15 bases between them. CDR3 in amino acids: CASSFRGSNSEQFF. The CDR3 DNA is TGTGCCAGCAGCTTTAGGGGTAGTAACAGTGAGCAGTTCTTC. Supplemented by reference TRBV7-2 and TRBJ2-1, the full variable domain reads GAGVSQSPSNKVTEKGKDVELRCDPISGHTALYWYRQSLGQGLEFLIYFQGNSAPDKSGLPSDRFSAERTGGSVSTLTIQRTQQEDSAVYLCASSFRGSNSEQFFGPGTRLTVL.

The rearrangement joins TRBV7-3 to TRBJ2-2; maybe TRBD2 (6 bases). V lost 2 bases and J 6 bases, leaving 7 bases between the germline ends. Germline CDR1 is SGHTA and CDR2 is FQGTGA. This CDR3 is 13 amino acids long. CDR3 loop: CASSLGTSGELFF. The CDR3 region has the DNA TGTGCCAGCAGCTTAGGGACTTCCGGGGAGCTGTTTTTT.

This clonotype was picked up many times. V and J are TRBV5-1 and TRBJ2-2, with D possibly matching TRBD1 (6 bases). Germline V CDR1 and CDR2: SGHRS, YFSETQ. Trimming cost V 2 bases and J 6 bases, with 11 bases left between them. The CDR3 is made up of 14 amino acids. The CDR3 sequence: CASSFQQGSGELFF. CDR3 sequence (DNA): TGCGCCAGCAGCTTCCAACAGGGCTCCGGGGAGCTGTTTTTT.

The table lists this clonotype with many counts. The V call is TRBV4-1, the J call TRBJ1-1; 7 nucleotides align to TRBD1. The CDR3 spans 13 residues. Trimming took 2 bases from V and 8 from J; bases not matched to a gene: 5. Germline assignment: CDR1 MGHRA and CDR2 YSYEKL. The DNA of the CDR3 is TGCGCCAGCAGCCAACCCCGACAGGGCGAAGCTTTCTTT. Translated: CASSQPRQGEAFF.